The entry below gives a single T cell receptor beta chain sequence along with its context. The antigen is unknown. With 60 Vbeta and 13 Jbeta primers, the PCR was carried out. The protocol was immunoSEQ multiplex PCR, while the TCRdb copy is restricted to in-frame clones and leaves out a portion. The sample includes almost 200,000 clones, roughly 85% of them seen just once. This entry belongs to a study of cytomegalovirus exposure and HLA in healthy donors. The V gene end was trimmed by 4 bases and the J gene end by 4 bases; junction bases not matched to a gene: 7. Per the germline V gene, CDR1 is MNHEY and CDR2 is SMNVEV (reference sequence). This CDR3 region has 16 residues. Broader study findings: When presence/absence was analysed, sequencing depth was taken to be roughly uniform across donors. TCR beta V- and J-gene trimming was later associated with a missense DCLRE1C variant. Relative to the approximately 670-donor mean, N-insertions were reportedly fewer in an Asian-associated ancestry cluster in a later analysis. Other equally common chains were less clonally expanded than HLA-associated TCR beta chains, a later analysis showed.

V usage is TRBV27 and J usage is TRBJ2-1, with TRBD2 matching over 10 bases. The origin of this receptor is a woman aged 45-60 years in good health and CMV-seronegative. Sequences were obtained from PBMCs. In nucleotides, the CDR3 is TGTGCCAGCAGTTCAATACTAGCGGGGATATACAATGAGCAGTTCTTC. This gives the protein CASSSILAGIYNEQFF.